The subject of this entry is one T cell receptor beta chain. These data belong to a study of T cells expressing NK-cell markers. Each CDR3 protein gets one entry in TCRdb, which reprocessed the 5' RACE reads and gives no DNA. The repertoire shows a few hundred thousand distinct CDR3 sequences; the top ten hold around 4%. Sequences were obtained from blood T cells: a sorted CD56 or NKG2C T cell subset, CD4+ or CD8+ T cells, or bulk PBMC T cells (not recorded which). The receptor was isolated from a man aged 18 to 29 in good health.

CDR3 sequence: CASSRPGTIETSGSGGELFF. This chain uses TRBV12-3 or TRBV12-4 with TRBJ2-2; TCRdb outputs TRBD2, but without DNA this stays unchecked. The CDR3 totals 20 residues.